Listed below are T cell receptor beta chains from one sample, sequenced in a study of blood T cell repertoires in COVID-19. TCRdb keeps only in-frame clones here, not all; method: immunoSEQ multiplex PCR. This sample has over 65,000 clones, with 80% to 90% found just once. Sequences were obtained from peripheral blood. Every receptor here comes from a human donor in a cohort sampled during active COVID-19. Both conserved end residues are part of each CDR3. Where a row states a size, it is once, few, many or the class of an expanded clone; other rows omit it.

abundance | j_gene | v_gene | CDR3aa
. | TRBJ2-7 | TRBV5-8 | CASSTLAGSSYEQYF
. | TRBJ2-1 | TRBV6-5 | CASTGPYEQFF
. | TRBJ1-5 | TRBV3-1/TRBV3-2 | CASSRQLNQPQHF
. | TRBJ2-1 | TRBV27 | CASQGRISGEQFF
. | TRBJ1-1 | TRBV4-1 | CASSQDGYSMNTEAFF
. | TRBJ2-1 | TRBV12-3/TRBV12-4 | CASSSRGGSGQFF
once | TRBJ2-5 | TRBV5-4 | CASSLSTGRQETQYF
. | TRBJ2-3 | TRBV6-5 | CASSPLGGITDTQYF
few | TRBJ2-7 | TRBV18 | CASSPQGGGYEQYF
. | TRBJ2-5 | TRBV27 | CASHRTSGREETQYF
. | TRBJ2-2 | TRBV18 | CASSPPGLAGGPIGELFF
. | TRBJ1-2 | TRBV5-1 | CASSLAGTRGDGYTF
. | TRBJ1-5 | TRBV19 | CASSGDNGQINQPQHF
. | TRBJ1-2 | TRBV27 | CASSLTWDTFNYGYTF
. | TRBJ1-1 | TRBV5-8 | CASSLAIRHRNTEAFF
. | TRBJ1-5 | TRBV28 | CASTPRSGRKPQHF
. | TRBJ2-7 | TRBV5-4 | CASSPTGTSGRAGFYEQYF
. | TRBJ1-2 | TRBV13 | CASSLRGEGYTF
. | TRBJ1-6 | TRBV7-9 | CASSRAGAVIPLHF
. | TRBJ2-5 | TRBV14 | CASSPPGGGRETQYF
. | TRBJ2-5 | TRBV3-1/TRBV3-2 | CASSQRGLAGLEETQYF
. | TRBJ2-1 | TRBV29-1 | CSVQGAGLYNEQFF
. | TRBJ1-1 | TRBV28 | CASRDRVGVAEAFF
. | TRBJ1-2 | TRBV19 | CASSLTGGKNYGYTF
. | TRBJ2-1 | TRBV29-1 | CSVETSGTLEQFF
. | TRBJ1-1 | TRBV5-1 | CASSFDQGTEAFF
. | TRBJ1-3 | TRBV6-5 | CASSYDSSSGNTIYF
. | TRBJ2-7 | TRBV19 | CASSIGSGRSYEQYF
. | TRBJ1-5 | TRBV10-3 | CAISSGTGNNQPQHF
. | TRBJ2-7 | TRBV7-8 | CASSFMSYEQYF
. | TRBJ2-7 | TRBV6-1 | CASSGTSGGKGYEQYF
. | TRBJ2-2 | TRBV28 | CASSLNTGELFF
once | TRBJ1-2 | TRBV11-2 | CASSIPTALGVDGYTF
. | TRBJ1-2 | TRBV11-2 | CASSPGQGDYGYTF
once | TRBJ2-1 | TRBV5-1 | CASSSLAGGVDNEQFF
. | TRBJ2-4 | TRBV6-5 | CASSQGLTKNIQYF
. | TRBJ1-1 | TRBV3-1/TRBV3-2 | CASSRGHGLNTEAFF
. | TRBJ2-1 | TRBV7-2 | CASSLGGRAGDEQFF
. | TRBJ2-7 | TRBV28 | CASSRTSGLYEQYF
. | TRBJ2-7 | TRBV2 | CASSEWDTFYEQYF
. | TRBJ2-1 | TRBV28 | CASSSGGAGEGNEQFF
. | TRBJ2-7 | TRBV6-6 | CASRGDRDRSYEQYF
. | TRBJ2-7 | TRBV28 | CASLAGSSSYEQYF
. | TRBJ2-1 | TRBV19 | CASNHGQGAEEQFF
once | TRBJ2-7 | TRBV18 | CASSPGGPGQGAEQYF
. | TRBJ1-1 | TRBV7-9 | CASSLGGRGHQTEAFF